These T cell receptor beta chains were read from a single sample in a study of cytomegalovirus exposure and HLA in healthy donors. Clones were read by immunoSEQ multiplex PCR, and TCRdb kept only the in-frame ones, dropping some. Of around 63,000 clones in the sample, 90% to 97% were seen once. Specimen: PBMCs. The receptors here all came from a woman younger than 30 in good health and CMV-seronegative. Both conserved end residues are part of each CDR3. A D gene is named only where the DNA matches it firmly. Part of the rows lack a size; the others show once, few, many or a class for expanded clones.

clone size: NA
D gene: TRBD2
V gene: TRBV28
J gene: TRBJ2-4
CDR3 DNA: TGTGCCAGCAGTTTAGGGGCCCTAGCGGGAGGGCCTGGGGGGGCCAAAAACATTCAGTACTTC
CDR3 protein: CASSLGALAGGPGGAKNIQYF

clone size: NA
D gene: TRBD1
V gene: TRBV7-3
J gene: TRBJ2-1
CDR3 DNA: TGTGCCAGCAGCCTCGGGACAGGGTACTCCTACAATGAGCAGTTCTTC
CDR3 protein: CASSLGTGYSYNEQFF

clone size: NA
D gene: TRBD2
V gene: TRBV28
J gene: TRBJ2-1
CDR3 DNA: TGTGCCAGCAGTTTGTTTGGGACTAGCGGGGAGAGGGCCTACAATGAGCAGTTCTTC
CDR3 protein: CASSLFGTSGERAYNEQFF

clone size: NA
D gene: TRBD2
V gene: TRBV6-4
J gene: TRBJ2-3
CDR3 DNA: TGTGCCAGCAGTGATCGAGCGGGAGCCCCAGATACGCAGTATTTT
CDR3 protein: CASSDRAGAPDTQYF

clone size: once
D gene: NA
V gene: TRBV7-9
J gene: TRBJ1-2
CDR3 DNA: TGTGCCAGCAGCCAGGACTGGTACTATGGCTACACCTTC
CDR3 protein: CASSQDWYYGYTF

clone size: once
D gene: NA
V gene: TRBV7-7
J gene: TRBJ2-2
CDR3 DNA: TGTGCCAGCAGCCCCCTGGGGACTGGAGGCGGGGAGCTGTTTTTT
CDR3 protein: CASSPLGTGGGELFF

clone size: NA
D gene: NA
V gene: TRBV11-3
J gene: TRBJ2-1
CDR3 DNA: TGTGCCAGCAGCTTAGAGAAGGGGACCTACAATGAGCAGTTCTTC
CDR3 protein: CASSLEKGTYNEQFF

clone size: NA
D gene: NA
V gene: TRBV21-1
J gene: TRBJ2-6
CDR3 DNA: TGTGCCAGCAGCAAAGTGTTTGGCAGGGGCCACCCCCTCCACTCTGGGGCCAACGTCCTGACTTTC
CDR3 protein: CASSKVFGRGHPLHSGANVLTF

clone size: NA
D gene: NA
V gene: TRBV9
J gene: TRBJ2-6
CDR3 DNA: TGTGCCAGCAGCCCCATGGCTTTCCCTGGGGCCAACGTCCTGACTTTC
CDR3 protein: CASSPMAFPGANVLTF

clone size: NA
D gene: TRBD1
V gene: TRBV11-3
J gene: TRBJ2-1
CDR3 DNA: TGTGCCAGCAGCACCCGTTGGGGGACAGGGTCGCATGAGCAGTTCTTC
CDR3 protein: CASSTRWGTGSHEQFF

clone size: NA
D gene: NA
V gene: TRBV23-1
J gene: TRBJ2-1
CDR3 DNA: TGCGCCAGCAGTCGGTTGCAGGGCAATGAGCAGTTCTTC
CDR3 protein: CASSRLQGNEQFF

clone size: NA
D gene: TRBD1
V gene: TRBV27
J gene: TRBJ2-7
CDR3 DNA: TGTGCCAGCAGTTTTGACAGGGGGAGCGAGCAGTACTTC
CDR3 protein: CASSFDRGSEQYF

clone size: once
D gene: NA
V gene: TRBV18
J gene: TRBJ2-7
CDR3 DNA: TGTGCCAGCTCAACTGACCGACAGATAACCTACGAGCAGTACTTC
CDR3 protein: CASSTDRQITYEQYF

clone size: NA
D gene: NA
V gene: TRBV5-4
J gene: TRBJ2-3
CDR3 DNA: TGTGCCAGCAGCTTGGATAGGACTCGCGCAGATACGCAGTATTTT
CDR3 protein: CASSLDRTRADTQYF

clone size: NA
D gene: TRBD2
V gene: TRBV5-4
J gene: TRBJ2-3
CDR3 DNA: TGTGCCAGCAGGGGCGGACTAGCGGGCACAGATACGCAGTATTTT
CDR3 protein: CASRGGLAGTDTQYF

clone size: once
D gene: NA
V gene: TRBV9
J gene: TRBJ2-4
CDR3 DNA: TGTGCCAGCAGCGTAGCTCCTACCCTAGCCAAAAACATTCAGTACTTC
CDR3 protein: CASSVAPTLAKNIQYF

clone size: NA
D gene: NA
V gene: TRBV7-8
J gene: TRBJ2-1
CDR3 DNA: TGTGCCAGCAGCGGGGGGCGGCTAGCGGAGTACAATGAGCAGTTCTTC
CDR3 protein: CASSGGRLAEYNEQFF

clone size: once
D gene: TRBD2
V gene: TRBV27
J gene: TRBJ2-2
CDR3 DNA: TGTGCCAGCAGTTTCAGGTGGTCCCGGGAGGGGTCCGGGGAGCTGTTTTTT
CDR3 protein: CASSFRWSREGSGELFF

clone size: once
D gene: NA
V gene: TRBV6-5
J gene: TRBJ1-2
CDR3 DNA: TGTGCCAGCAGTACCGACAGGTCGTATGGCTACACCTTC
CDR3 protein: CASSTDRSYGYTF

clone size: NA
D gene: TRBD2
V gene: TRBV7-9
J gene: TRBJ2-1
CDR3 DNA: TGTGCCAGCAGCCCCGGGGCGGGAGTTGAGCAGTTCTTC
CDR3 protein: CASSPGAGVEQFF

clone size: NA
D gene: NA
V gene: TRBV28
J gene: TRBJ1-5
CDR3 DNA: TGTGCCAGCAGCCCCGCCCACAGGGATGATAGCAATCAGCCCCAGCATTTT
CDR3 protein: CASSPAHRDDSNQPQHF

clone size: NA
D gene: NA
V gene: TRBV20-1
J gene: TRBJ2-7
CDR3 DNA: TGCAGTGCTGGGAGCTCCTACGAGCAGTACTTC
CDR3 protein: CSAGSSYEQYF

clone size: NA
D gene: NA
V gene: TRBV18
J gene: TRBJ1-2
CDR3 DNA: TGTGCCAGCTCACCAAACGGCTATGGCTACACCTTC
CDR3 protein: CASSPNGYGYTF

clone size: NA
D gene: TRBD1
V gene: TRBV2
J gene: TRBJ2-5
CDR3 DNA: TGTGCCAGCAGTGGGGCAGGGGGAGAGACCCAGTACTTC
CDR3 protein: CASSGAGGETQYF

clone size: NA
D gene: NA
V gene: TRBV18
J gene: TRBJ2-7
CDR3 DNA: TGTGCCAGCTCACCCCTGGGACAAGGAGCCTACGAGCAGTACTTC
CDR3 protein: CASSPLGQGAYEQYF

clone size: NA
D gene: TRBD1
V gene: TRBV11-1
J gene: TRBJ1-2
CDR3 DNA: TGTGCCAGCAGCGGACAACAGGGGGGGGGCTACACCTTC
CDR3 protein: CASSGQQGGGYTF

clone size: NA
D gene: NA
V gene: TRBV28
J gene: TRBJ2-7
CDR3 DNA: TGTGCCAGCAGTCGGGGGGAGCAGTACTTC
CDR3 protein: CASSRGEQYF

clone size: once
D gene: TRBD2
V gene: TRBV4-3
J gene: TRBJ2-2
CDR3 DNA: TGCGCCAGCAGCCAACCTCAACTAGCGGGAGTTGGTGACACCGGGGAGCTGTTTTTT
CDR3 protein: CASSQPQLAGVGDTGELFF

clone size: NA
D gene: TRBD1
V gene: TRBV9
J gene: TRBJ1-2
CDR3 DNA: TGTGCCAGCAGCGGGATTGGGACAGCGGATTATGGCTACACCTTC
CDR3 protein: CASSGIGTADYGYTF

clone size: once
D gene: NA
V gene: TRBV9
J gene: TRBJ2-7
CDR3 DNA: TGTGCCAGCAGCGTAGGGGGGCGGGGGTCCTACGAGCAGTACTTC
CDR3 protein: CASSVGGRGSYEQYF

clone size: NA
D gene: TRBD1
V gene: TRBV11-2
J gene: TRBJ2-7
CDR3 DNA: TGTGCCAGCAGCTCGATAGGGGGCAGGGGGCTGTACGAGCAGTACTTC
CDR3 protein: CASSSIGGRGLYEQYF

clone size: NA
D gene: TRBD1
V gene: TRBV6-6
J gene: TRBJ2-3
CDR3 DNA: TGTGCCAGCAGTTACGAGGACAGGCCTGCAGATACGCAGTATTTT
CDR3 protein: CASSYEDRPADTQYF

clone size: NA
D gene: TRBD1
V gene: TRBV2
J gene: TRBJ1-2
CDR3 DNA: TGTGCCAGCAGGGACCACAGGGGGCTTGGCTATGGCTACACCTTC
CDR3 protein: CASRDHRGLGYGYTF

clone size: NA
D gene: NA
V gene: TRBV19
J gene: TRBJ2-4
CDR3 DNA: TGTGCCAGTAGTATGTGTAGTGTAGTTCAGTACTTC
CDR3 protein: CASSMCSVVQYF

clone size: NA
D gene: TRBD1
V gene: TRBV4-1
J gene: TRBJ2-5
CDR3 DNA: TGCGCCAGCAGCCAGCGACAGGGGGCCGAGACCCAGTACTTC
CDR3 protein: CASSQRQGAETQYF

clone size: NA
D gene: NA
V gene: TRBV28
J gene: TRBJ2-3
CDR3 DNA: TGTGCCAGCAGTTCGGGATCTGCGACAACAGATACGCAGTATTTT
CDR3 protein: CASSSGSATTDTQYF

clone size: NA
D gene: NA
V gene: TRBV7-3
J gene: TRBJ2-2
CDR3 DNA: TGTGCCAGCAGCTTATTCGGGGGGCCGGGCGGGGAGCTGTTTTTT
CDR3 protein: CASSLFGGPGGELFF

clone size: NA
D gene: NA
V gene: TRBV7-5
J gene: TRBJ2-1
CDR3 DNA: TGTGCCAGAAGCTTAGGGGGGGGGTCTCAGTTCTTC
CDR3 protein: CARSLGGGSQFF

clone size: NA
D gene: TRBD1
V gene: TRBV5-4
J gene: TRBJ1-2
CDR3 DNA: TGTGCCAGCAGCTCGGGACAGGGGGCGGTGTATGGCTACACCTTC
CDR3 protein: CASSSGQGAVYGYTF

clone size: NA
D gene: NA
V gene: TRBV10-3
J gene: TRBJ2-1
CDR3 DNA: TGTGCCATCACTACCGGGACTCGGGATGAGCAGTTCTTC
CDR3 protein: CAITTGTRDEQFF

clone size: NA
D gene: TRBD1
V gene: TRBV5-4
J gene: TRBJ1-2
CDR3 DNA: TGTGCCAGCAGCAGGGACAGGGGCGACTATGGCTACACCTTC
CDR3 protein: CASSRDRGDYGYTF

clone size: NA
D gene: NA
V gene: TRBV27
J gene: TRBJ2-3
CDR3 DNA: TGTGCCAGCAGTTTAGGGCTACTTAGCACAGATACGCAGTATTTT
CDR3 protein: CASSLGLLSTDTQYF

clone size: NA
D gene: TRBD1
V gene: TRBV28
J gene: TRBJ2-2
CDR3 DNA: TGTGCCAGCAGCCGGGGGACAGGGCTACCGAACACCGGGGAGCTGTTTTTT
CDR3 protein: CASSRGTGLPNTGELFF

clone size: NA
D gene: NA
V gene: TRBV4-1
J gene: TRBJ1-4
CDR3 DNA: TGCGCCAGCAGCCAAGTTAGCCGACTGTTTTTT
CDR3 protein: CASSQVSRLFF

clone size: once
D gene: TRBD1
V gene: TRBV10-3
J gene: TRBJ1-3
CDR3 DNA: TGTGCCAGCACAACTCAAGACAGGGTGGAATCTGGAAACACCATATATTTT
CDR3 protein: CASTTQDRVESGNTIYF

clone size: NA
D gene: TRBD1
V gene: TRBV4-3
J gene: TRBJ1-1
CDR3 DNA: TGCGCCAGCAGCCAGGACAGGACGACCCGGGCTGAAGCTTTCTTT
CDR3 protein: CASSQDRTTRAEAFF

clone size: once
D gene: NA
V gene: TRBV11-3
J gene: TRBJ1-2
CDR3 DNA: TGTGCCAGCAAGCAGGGCGGTGATAACGACGGCTACACCTTC
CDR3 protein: CASKQGGDNDGYTF

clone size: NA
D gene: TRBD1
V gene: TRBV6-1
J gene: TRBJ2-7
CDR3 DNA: TGTGCCACACTAGGGGACAGGGGTTTC
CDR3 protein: CATLGDRGF

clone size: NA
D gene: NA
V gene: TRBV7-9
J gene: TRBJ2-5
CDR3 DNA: TGTGCCAGCAGCTTAGCGGGCAGCCAAGAGACCCAGTACTTC
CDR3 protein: CASSLAGSQETQYF

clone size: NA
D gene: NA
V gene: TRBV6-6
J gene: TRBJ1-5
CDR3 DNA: TGTGCCAGCAGTTACTCATTGAGGGGGAGCAATCAGCCCCAGCATTTT
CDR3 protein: CASSYSLRGSNQPQHF

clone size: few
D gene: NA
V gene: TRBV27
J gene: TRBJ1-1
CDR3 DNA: TGTGCCAGCAGTTTAGCCAGGGAGAACACTGAAGCTTTCTTT
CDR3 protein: CASSLARENTEAFF

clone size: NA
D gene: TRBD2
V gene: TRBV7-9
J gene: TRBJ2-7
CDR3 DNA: TGTGCCAGCAGCCCCCCCGGCCCGGGGGGCTACGAGCAGTACTTC
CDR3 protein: CASSPPGPGGYEQYF

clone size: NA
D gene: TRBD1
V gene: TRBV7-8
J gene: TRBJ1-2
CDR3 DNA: TGTGCCAGCAGCGCCGGGACAGTCACCTTCTATGGCTACACCTTC
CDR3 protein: CASSAGTVTFYGYTF